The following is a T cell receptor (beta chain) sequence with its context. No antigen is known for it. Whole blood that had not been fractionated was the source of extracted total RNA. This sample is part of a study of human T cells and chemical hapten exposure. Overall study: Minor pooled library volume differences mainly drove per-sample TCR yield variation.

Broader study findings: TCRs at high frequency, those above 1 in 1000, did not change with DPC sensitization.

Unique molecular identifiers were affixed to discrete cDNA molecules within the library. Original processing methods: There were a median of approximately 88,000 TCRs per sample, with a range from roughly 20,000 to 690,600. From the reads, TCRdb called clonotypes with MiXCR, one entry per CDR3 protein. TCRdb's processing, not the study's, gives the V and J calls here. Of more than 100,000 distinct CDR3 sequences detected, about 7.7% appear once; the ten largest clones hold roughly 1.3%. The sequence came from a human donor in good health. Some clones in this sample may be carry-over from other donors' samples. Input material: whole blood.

CDR3 in DNA: TGTGCCAGCAGTTTCACAGGACTAGCCCAATATTCCCAGTATTTT. This codes for CASSFTGLAQYSQYF. This chain links TRBV6-2 or TRBV6-3 with TRBJ2-3; TRBD2 matches at 8 bases. Germline CDR1 is MNHEY and CDR2 is SVGEGT. With 4 bases clipped from V and 12 bases from J, the junction kept 15 bases outside the gene matches. The CDR3 runs to 15 residues.